This is a list of T cell receptor beta chains from one sample in a study of cytomegalovirus exposure and HLA in healthy donors. Profiled with immunoSEQ multiplex PCR; TCRdb holds only in-frame clones, not every one. In the table there are some 350,000 clones, about 90% of which are singletons. The sequencing input was PBMCs. The source of these receptors is a woman in her twenties or thirties in good health and CMV-seropositive. Each CDR3 is given with its conserved first and last residue. D genes are given only for firm matches. Size is stated for part of the rows, as once, few or many counts, or as a class when the clone is expanded.

J gene | clone size | D gene | V gene | CDR3 DNA | CDR3 protein
TRBJ1-4 | - | - | TRBV10-3 | TGTGCCATCAGTGAGGGGCAGTCCAGTGAAAAACTGTTTTTT | CAISEGQSSEKLFF
TRBJ2-7 | - | - | TRBV28 | TGTGCCAGCAGAGAGAGGTCCGAGCAGTACTTC | CASRERSEQYF
TRBJ1-2 | - | TRBD1 | TRBV19 | TGTGCCAGTAGTTGGGACAGGGGGCAAGATGGCTACACCTTC | CASSWDRGQDGYTF
TRBJ2-7 | - | - | TRBV4-2 | TGTGCCAGCAGCCAGTTACCACTAGTTTCATCAATGGAGCAGTACTTC | CASSQLPLVSSMEQYF
TRBJ1-2 | - | - | TRBV7-9 | TGTGCCAGCAGCCGAGGACAGCCCTATGGCTACACCTTC | CASSRGQPYGYTF
TRBJ1-4 | - | - | TRBV6-1 | TGTGCCAGCAGTGAAGGGGCAGGGGAAAGGGAGGGTGAAAAACTGTTTTTT | CASSEGAGEREGEKLFF
TRBJ2-3 | - | TRBD2 | TRBV4-3 | TGCGCCAGCAGCCCCGACCCAGCGGGAACCACAGATACGCAGTATTTT | CASSPDPAGTTDTQYF
TRBJ2-3 | - | - | TRBV5-1 | TGCGCCAGCAGTCCCGGACAGCGCACAGATACGCAGTATTTT | CASSPGQRTDTQYF
TRBJ2-7 | - | TRBD1 | TRBV27 | TGTGCCAGCACCGGACAGGGGACGTACGAGCAGTACTTC | CASTGQGTYEQYF
TRBJ2-1 | - | TRBD2 | TRBV28 | TGTGCCAGCTGGACTATAGCGGGGGACTACAATGAGCAGTTCTTC | CASWTIAGDYNEQFF
TRBJ2-1 | - | - | TRBV29-1 | TGCAGCGTTGCCCGAGAGGGATCCTACAATGAGCAGTTCTTC | CSVAREGSYNEQFF
TRBJ2-2 | - | - | TRBV4-3 | TGCGCCAGCAGCCAAGATCCCCCTACCGGGGAGCTGTTTTTT | CASSQDPPTGELFF
TRBJ1-4 | - | - | TRBV30 | TGTGCCTGGAGCCGGGGGAGGGCAGCGGGCGAAAAACTGTTTTTT | CAWSRGRAAGEKLFF
TRBJ1-1 | - | - | TRBV28 | TGTGCCAGCCGGGGGACTGACCCTGAAGCTTTCTTT | CASRGTDPEAFF
TRBJ2-7 | once | TRBD2 | TRBV4-1 | TGCGCCAGCAGCCAAGAAGTAGCGGGGGAATACGAGCAGTACTTC | CASSQEVAGEYEQYF
TRBJ2-2 | - | TRBD1 | TRBV2 | TGTGCCAGCAGGGACAGGTACACCGGGGAGCTGTTTTTT | CASRDRYTGELFF
TRBJ1-1 | - | - | TRBV2 | TGTGCCAGCACGTTGCAGCTTACGAACACTGAAGCTTTCTTT | CASTLQLTNTEAFF
TRBJ2-5 | - | - | TRBV28 | TGTGCCAGCAGGGGCCGGGACGGCCAAGAGACCCAGTACTTC | CASRGRDGQETQYF
TRBJ2-5 | - | TRBD2 | TRBV4-2 | TGTGCCAGCAGCCCGAAAAGACTAGCTTCTGAAGAGACCCAGTACTTC | CASSPKRLASEETQYF